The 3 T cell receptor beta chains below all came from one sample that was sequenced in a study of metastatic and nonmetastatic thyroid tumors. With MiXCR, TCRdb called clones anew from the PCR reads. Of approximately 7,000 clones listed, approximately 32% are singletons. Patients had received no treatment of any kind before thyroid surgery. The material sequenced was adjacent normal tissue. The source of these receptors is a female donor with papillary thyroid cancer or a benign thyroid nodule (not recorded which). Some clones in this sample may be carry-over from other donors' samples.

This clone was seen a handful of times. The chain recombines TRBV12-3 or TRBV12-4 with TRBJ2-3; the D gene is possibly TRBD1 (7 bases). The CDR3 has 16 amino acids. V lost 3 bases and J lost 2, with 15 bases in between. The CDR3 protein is CASSLGRGALTDTQYF. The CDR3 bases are TGTGCCAGCAGTTTGGGCAGGGGGGCCCTCACAGATACGCAGTATTTT.

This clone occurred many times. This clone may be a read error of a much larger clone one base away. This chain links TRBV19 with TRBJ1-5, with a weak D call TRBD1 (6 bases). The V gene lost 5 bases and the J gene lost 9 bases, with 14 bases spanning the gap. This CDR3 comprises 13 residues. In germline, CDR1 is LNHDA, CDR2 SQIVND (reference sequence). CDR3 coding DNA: TGTGCCAGTAGTGCAGGGGTTAGGCCGCCCCAGCATTTT. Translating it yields CASSAGVRPPQHF. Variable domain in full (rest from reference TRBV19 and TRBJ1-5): DGGITQSPKYLFRKEGQNVTLSCEQNLNHDAMYWYRQDPGQGLRLIYYSQIVNDFQKGDIAEGYSVSREKKESFPLTVTSAQKNPTAFYLCASSAGVRPPQHFGDGTRLSIL.

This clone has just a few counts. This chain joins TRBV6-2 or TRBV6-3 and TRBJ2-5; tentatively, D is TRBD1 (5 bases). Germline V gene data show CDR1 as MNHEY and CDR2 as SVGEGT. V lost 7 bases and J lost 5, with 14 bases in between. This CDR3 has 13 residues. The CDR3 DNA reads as TGTGCCAGCAATGGACAATCCGGGGAGACCCAGTACTTC. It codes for CASNGQSGETQYF.